This T cell receptor (beta chain) was retrieved from a study of blood T cell repertoires in COVID-19. Original handling: Reference gene primer amplification in the assay estimated nucleated cell counts. Repertoires were generated with immunoSEQ multiplex PCR, while TCRdb's copy carries only in-frame clones and drops some. V, J and clone size derive from that table, while D and trimming were established from the DNA sequence. The table records roughly 70,000 clones, 90% of them present only once. Trimming took 0 bases from V and 2 from J, leaving 11 bases between them. CDR1 is SGHNT, CDR2 YYREEE, per germline (reference sequence). This CDR3 has 15 amino acids.

The sample comprised peripheral blood. The chain couples TRBV5-4 to TRBJ1-1; D is ambiguous. This receptor was identified in a human donor in a cohort sampled during active COVID-19. In DNA form, the CDR3 reads TGTGCCAGCAGCTTGGAGCTTTCGGTAAACACTGAAGCTTTCTTT. Translation: CASSLELSVNTEAFF.